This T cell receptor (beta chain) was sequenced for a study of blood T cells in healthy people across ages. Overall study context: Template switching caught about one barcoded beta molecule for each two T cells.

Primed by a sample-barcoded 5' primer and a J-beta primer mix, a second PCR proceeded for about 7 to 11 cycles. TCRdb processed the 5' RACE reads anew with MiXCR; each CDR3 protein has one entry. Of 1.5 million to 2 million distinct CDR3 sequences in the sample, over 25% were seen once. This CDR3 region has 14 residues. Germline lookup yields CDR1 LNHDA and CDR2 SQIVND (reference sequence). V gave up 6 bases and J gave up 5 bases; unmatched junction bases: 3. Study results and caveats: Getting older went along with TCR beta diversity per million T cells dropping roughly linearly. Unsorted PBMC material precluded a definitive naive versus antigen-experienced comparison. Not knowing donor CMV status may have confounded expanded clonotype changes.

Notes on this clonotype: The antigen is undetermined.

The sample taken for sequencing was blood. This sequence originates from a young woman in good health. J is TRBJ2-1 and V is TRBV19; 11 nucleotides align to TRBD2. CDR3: CASRPGLADNEQFF. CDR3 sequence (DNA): TGTGCCAGTAGACCGGGACTAGCGGACAATGAGCAGTTCTTC. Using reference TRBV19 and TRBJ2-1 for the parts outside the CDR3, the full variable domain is DGGITQSPKYLFRKEGQNVTLSCEQNLNHDAMYWYRQDPGQGLRLIYYSQIVNDFQKGDIAEGYSVSREKKESFPLTVTSAQKNPTAFYLCASRPGLADNEQFFGPGTRLTVL.